The present entry profiles one TCR beta chain with its context. Its specificity is not known. Primers: 60 Vbeta forward and 13 Jbeta reverse. Assay: immunoSEQ multiplex PCR; the TCRdb copy retains only in-frame clones and omits some. Of 130,000 to 150,000 clones listed, 60% to 85% are singletons. The data derive from a study of cytomegalovirus exposure and HLA in healthy donors. Trimming removed 7 bases at V and 5 bases at J, with 15 bases between. This CDR3 is built from 14 residues. Germline CDR1 LNHDA, CDR2 SQIVND (reference sequence). General study results and limits: Being productive about 87% or about 30% of the time was typical of most TCR beta V segments in an earlier analysis. Later analysis identified several of the most significant clusters that appeared linked to common viral pathogens. A few V segments could not be told apart, such as TRBV6-2 and TRBV6-3, and were left out. Researchers reported that a few CMV-associated chains were confirmed in vitro as CMV antigen-specific.

The genes are TRBV19 and TRBJ1-5; D not certain. Sample: PBMCs. The sequence was obtained from a woman aged 40 to 49 in good health and CMV-seropositive. Here the CDR3 reads CASTVRGFDQPQHF. CDR3 DNA sequence: TGTGCCAGTACGGTAAGAGGGTTCGATCAGCCCCAGCATTTT.